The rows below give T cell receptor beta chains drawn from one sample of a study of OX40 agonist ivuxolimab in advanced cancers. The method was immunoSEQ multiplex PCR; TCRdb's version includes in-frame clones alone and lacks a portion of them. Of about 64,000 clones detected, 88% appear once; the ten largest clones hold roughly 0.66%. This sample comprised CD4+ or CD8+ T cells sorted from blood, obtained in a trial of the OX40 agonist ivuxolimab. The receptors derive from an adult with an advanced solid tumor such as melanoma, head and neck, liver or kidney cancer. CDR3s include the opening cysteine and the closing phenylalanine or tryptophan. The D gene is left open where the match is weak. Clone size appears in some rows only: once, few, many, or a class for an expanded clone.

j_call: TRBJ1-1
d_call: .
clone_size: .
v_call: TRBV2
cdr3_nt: TGTGCCAGCCGTCCTACCCCCTCTAGGGGAAAGACTGAAGCTTTCTTT
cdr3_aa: CASRPTPSRGKTEAFF

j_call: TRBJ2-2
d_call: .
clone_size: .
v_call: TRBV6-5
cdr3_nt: TGTGCCAGCAGTTATGAGCGTACCACCGGGGAGCTGTTTTTT
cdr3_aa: CASSYERTTGELFF

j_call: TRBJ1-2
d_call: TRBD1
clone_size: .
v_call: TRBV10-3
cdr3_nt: TGTGCCATCAGTGAGGCCACAGGGGTCTATGGCTACACCTTC
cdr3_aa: CAISEATGVYGYTF

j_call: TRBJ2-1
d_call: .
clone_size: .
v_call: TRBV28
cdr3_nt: TGTGCCAGCAGTTTATTGACAGCATACAATGAGCAGTTCTTC
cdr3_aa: CASSLLTAYNEQFF

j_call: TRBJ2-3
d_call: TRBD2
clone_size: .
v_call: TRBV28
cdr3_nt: TGTGCCAGCAGACTCCAAGGCGGGAGAGATACGCAGTATTTT
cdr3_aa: CASRLQGGRDTQYF

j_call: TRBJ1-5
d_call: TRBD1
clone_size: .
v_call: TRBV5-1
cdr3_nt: TGCGCCAGCAGCTCCGGACAGGGTAATCAGCCCCAGCATTTT
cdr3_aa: CASSSGQGNQPQHF

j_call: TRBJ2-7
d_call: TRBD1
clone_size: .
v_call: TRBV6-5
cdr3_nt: TGTGCCAGCAGTTACAGACAGGGCCCAGGCTACGAGCAGTACTTC
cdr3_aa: CASSYRQGPGYEQYF

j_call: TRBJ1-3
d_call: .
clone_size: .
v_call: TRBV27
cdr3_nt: TGTGCCAGCAGTTTCCCCGACAGAGACTCTGGAAACACCATATATTTT
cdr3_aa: CASSFPDRDSGNTIYF

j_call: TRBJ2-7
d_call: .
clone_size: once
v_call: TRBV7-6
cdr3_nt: TGTGCCAGCAGCCCCCTCAGAGGGGGGGTTGGAGAGCAGTACTTC
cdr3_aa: CASSPLRGGVGEQYF

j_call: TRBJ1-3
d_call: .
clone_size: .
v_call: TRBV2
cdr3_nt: TGTGCCAGCAAGAAAATACTTTCTGGAAACACCATATATTTT
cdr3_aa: CASKKILSGNTIYF

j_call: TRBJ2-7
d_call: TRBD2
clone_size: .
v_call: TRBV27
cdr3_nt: TGTGCCAGCAGGGGGACTAGATCTTACGAGCAGTACTTC
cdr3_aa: CASRGTRSYEQYF

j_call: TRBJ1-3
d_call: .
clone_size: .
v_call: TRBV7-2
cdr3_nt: TGTGCCAGCAGCCGGGACGTTTCTGCTGGAAACACCATATATTTT
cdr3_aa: CASSRDVSAGNTIYF

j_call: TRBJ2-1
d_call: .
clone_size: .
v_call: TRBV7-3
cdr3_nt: TGTGCCAGCAGCTTCCAACCTGACGATGAGCAGTTCTTC
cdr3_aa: CASSFQPDDEQFF

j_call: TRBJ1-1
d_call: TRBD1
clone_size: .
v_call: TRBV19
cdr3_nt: TGTGCCAGTAGTGCGATCCAGGGGGGCACTGAAGCTTTCTTT
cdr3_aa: CASSAIQGGTEAFF

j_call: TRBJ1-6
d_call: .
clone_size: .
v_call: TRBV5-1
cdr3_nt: TGCGCCAGCAGCTTGGACGGGCAGCAAAATAATTCACCCCTCCACTTT
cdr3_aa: CASSLDGQQNNSPLHF

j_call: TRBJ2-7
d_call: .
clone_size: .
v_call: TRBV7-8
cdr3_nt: TGTGCCAGCAGCTTAGCGGCGGGCGAGCAGTACTTC
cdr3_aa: CASSLAAGEQYF

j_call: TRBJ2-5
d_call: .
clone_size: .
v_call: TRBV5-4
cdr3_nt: TGTGCCAGCAGCTACAGAAAGGGAGGATTAAAAGAGACCCAGTACTTC
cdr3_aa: CASSYRKGGLKETQYF

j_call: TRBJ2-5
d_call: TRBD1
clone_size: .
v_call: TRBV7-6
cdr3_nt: TGTGCCAGCAGCCGGCGCCCGGGACAGGGCTGGGAGACCCAGTACTTC
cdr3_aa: CASSRRPGQGWETQYF

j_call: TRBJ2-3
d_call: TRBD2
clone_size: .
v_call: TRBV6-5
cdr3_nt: TGTGCCAGCAGTTTGGGGCTAGCGGGAGCAGATACGCAGTATTTT
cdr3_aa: CASSLGLAGADTQYF

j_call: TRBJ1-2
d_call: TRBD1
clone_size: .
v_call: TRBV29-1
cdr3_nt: TGCAGCGTTGAAAAGACAGGGGGGGTCGACGTCTATGGCTACACCTTC
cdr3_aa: CSVEKTGGVDVYGYTF

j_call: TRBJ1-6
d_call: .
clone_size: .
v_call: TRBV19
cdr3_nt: TGTGCCAGTAGGACCACTAATTCACCCCTCCACTTT
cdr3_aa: CASRTTNSPLHF

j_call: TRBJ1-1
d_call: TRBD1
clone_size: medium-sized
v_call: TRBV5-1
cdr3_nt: TGCGCCAGCAGCTCAACAGGGGGGACTGAAGCTTTCTTT
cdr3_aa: CASSSTGGTEAFF

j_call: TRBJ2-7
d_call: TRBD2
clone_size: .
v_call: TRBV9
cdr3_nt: TGTGCCAGCAGCGTAGCTAGCGGGAGAGCCGGTGCCAAGCAGTACTTC
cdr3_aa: CASSVASGRAGAKQYF

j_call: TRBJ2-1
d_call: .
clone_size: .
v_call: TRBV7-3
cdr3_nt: TGTGCCAGCAGCTCCGAAGCGGGCAATGAGCAGTTCTTC
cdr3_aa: CASSSEAGNEQFF

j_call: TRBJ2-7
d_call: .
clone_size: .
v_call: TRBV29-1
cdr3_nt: TGCAGCGTTCGGTCCGGACACACCTGCGAGCAGTACTTC
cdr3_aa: CSVRSGHTCEQYF

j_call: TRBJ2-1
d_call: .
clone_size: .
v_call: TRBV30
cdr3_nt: TGTGCCTGGAGTGGCGGGCCCTACAATGAGCAGTTCTTC
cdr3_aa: CAWSGGPYNEQFF

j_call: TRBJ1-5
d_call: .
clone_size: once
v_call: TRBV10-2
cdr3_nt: TGCGCCAGCAGCGTTGTCTATAGCAATCAGCCCCAGCATTTT
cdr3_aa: CASSVVYSNQPQHF

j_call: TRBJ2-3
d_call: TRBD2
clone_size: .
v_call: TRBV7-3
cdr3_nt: TGTGCCAGCAGCTCGGGACTAGCGGGAGCCGCAGATACGCAGTATTTT
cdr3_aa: CASSSGLAGAADTQYF

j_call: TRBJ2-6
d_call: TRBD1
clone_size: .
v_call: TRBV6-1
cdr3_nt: TGTGCCAGCAGTGGATACAGGGGTGCTGGGGCCAACGTCCTGACTTTC
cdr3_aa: CASSGYRGAGANVLTF

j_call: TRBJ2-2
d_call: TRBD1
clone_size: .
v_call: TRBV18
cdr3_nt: TGTGCCAGCTCGCTCGGCGGACAGGCGAACACCGGGGAGCTGTTTTTT
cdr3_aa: CASSLGGQANTGELFF

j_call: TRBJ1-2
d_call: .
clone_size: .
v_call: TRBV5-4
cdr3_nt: TGTGCCAGCAGCTTGGGAGGGGACTATGGCTACACCTTC
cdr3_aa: CASSLGGDYGYTF

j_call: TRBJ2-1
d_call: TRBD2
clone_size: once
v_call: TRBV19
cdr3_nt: TGTGCCAGTAGTACGACTAGCGGGAGGGGCGAGCAGTTCTTC
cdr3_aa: CASSTTSGRGEQFF

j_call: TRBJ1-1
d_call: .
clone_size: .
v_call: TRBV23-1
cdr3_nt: TGCGCCAGCAGTCAAAGGCCTGGGAGGGACACTGAAGCTTTCTTT
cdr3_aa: CASSQRPGRDTEAFF

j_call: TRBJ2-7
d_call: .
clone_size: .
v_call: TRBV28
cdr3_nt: TGTGCCAGCCAGCTCTCGACAGGTCGCTACGAGCAGTACTTC
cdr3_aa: CASQLSTGRYEQYF

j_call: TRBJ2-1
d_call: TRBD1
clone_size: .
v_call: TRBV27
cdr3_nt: TGTGCCAGCAGTTCAGGGGGAGTACATTCGGGTGAGCAGTTCTTC
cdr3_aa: CASSSGGVHSGEQFF

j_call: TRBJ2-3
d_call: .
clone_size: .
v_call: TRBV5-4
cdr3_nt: TGTGCCAGCAGCGCATACAGGGATACGCAGTATTTT
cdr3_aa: CASSAYRDTQYF

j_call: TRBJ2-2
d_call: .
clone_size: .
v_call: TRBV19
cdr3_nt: TGTGCCAGTAGTATACCCAGATCTCCCGAGCTGTTTTTT
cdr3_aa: CASSIPRSPELFF

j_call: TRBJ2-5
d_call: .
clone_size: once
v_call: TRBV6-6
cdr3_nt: TGTGCCAGCAGCTCGACCGGGACCGGAGAAGAGACCCAGTACTTC
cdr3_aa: CASSSTGTGEETQYF

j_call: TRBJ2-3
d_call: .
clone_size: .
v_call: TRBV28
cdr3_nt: TGTGCCAGCAGCTACGGACCGGAGTGGTATTTT
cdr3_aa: CASSYGPEWYF

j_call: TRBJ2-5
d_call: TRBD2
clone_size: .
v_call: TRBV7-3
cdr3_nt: TGTGCCAGCAGCCGGGGGGTGCTAGCGGGAGAGGAGACCCAGTACTTC
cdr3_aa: CASSRGVLAGEETQYF